This TCR beta chain originates from a study of shared clonotypes between healthy human individuals (dated by TCRdb to between 2020 and 2021). The study in broad terms: A couple of women and a few men aged 18 to 49 years were included in the cohort. The study deeply sequenced blood TCR repertoires of about 5 healthy adults to estimate repertoire size and the extent of clonotype sharing between individuals. Different laboratories and diverse techniques were used to prepare libraries and sequence TCR repertoires, to increase sequencing depth and limit assay-specific biases. Leukapheresis yielded between about 0.85 and 10 billion PBMCs per donor.

TCR CDR3 regions were amplified from genomic DNA by multiplex PCR using the deep immunoSEQ assay. For each cell subset, the extracted genomic DNA was distributed evenly across all wells of several immunoSEQ 96-well plates, and each plate served as one replicate. Each replicate PCR for unsorted PBMC received approximately 300 ng genomic DNA, equal to tens of thousands of T cell genomes. Unsorted PBMC genomic DNA was sequenced across ten immunoSEQ deep assay plates. The purified libraries were quantified using a Qubit 3.0 fluorometer, sized with a Bioanalyzer 2100, and then quantified again using the KAPA Library Quantification kit. A separate single-read 150-cycle Illumina NextSeq 550 flow cell was used to sequence each immunoSEQ 96-well plate. Regarding the original processing steps: Because the immunoSEQ output included only junctional sequences and no quality scores, the filtering could not be the same as the filtering used for full-length reads. Sequences were annotated with PyIR, a Python wrapper for IgBLAST v1.9, and V/J genes and CDR3 were assigned using IMGT germline references. Reads were filtered out if the reads had weak V/J assignments (E-value above 1e-6), no CDR3, stop codons, out-of-frame junctions, or ambiguous translated residues. A V3J clonotype was defined by an identical inferred V gene, J gene, and CDR3 amino acid sequence. Percentage overlap between repertoires was computed as shared unique clonotypes divided by the size of the smaller repertoire. Three approaches were used to assess repertoire richness: RTK rarefaction, the Chao1 estimator, and Recon v2.1 estimates of unobserved clonotypes. TCRdb retrieved this table from immuneACCESS and kept in-frame rearrangements only. Not all clones are present; in checked studies, unresolved V genes account for under half, and no reason is known for the remainder. V, J and clone size derive from that table, while D and trimming were established from the DNA sequence. The sample profile shows 450,000 to 500,000 clones; around three quarters of them were found once. The ten largest make up approximately 12% of the sample.

From its cysteine to its phenylalanine, the CDR3 spans 17 amino acids. The read is trimmed to its CDR3 DNA, 51 bases read in frame from base 1. About this clone itself: No antigen is known for it. There are no base qualities to consult, and no much larger clone falls within one base.

The donors were healthy, HIV-negative adults with no recently reported acute infections or vaccinations. Every donor was a Caucasian adult living in Nashville, Tennessee, USA. In the unsorted samples, roughly 90 million PBMCs were counted, and genomic DNA was extracted using the QIAamp DNA Blood Mini kit. After blood collection by leukapheresis, PBMCs were isolated using Ficoll-Histopaque density gradient centrifugation and then cryopreserved in the vapor phase of liquid nitrogen. Study-wide conclusions, independent of this receptor: Because the study included a small number of donors, the genetic and exposure-history diversity represented was limited. Pairwise subsampling indicated that sequencing depth was expected to affect the degree of clonotype sharing among donors. Sampling was limited to blood, and TCR repertoires in tissue likely differ from TCR repertoires in blood.

The sample was PBMCs. The rearrangement joined TRBV7-5 to TRBJ2-7; TRBD2 is the table's D call, not checked against the DNA. TRBV7-5 corresponds to a pseudogene. This receptor was obtained from a woman aged 40 to 50 in good health. Some clones in this sample may be carry-over from other donors' samples. The CDR3 region: CVRRTYDGLFRIYEQYF. The DNA sequence is as follows: TGTGTCAGAAGGACCTATGATGGACTATTCCGGATCTACGAGCAGTACTTC.